The T cell receptor (beta chain) under discussion was sequenced for a study of shared clonotypes between healthy human individuals. Deep was the level used in running the assay. Sequencing was performed with immunoSEQ multiplex PCR; in TCRdb, only in-frame clones are kept and a portion is missing. This table has fewer than 1.4 million clones, around three quarters appearing once. Germline CDR1 reads LNHDA; CDR2 reads SQIVND (reference sequence). The CDR3 has 13 amino acids. The V and J ends lost 4 bases and 5 bases respectively, with 11 bases between them. A split of CD4+ cells into CD45RA+ naive and CD45RA-negative memory subsets was performed.

This receptor was taken from a man younger than 35 in good health. Some clones in this sample may be carry-over from other donors' samples. This chain links TRBV19 with TRBJ2-5, with TRBD2 as a possible D gene (6 bases). Sequencing used memory CD4+ T cells from PBMCs. Subset of the sample: CD45RA-negative fraction. CDR3: CASSTTSYETQYF. CDR3 in DNA: TGTGCCAGTAGTACAACTAGCTATGAGACCCAGTACTTC.